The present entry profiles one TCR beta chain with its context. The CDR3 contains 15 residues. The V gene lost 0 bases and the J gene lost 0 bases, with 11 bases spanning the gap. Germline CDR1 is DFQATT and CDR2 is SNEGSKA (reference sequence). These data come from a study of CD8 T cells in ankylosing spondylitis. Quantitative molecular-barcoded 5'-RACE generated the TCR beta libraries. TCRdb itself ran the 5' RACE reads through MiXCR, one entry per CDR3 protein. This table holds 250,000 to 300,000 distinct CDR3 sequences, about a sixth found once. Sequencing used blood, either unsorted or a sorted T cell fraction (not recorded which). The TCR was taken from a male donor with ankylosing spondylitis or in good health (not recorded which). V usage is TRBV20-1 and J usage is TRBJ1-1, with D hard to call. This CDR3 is CSARDLGSLNTEAFF. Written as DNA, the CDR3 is TGCAGTGCTAGAGATCTAGGCAGTTTGAACACTGAAGCTTTCTTT.